This TCR beta chain was profiled in a study of tumor-infiltrating lymphocytes in oesophageal squamous cell carcinoma (dated by TCRdb to 2016 to 2018). Counted from cysteine to phenylalanine, this CDR3 has 19 amino acids. Libraries were constructed by PCR. Sequencing relied on an Illumina HiSeq 2000. Clones were called with MiXCR by TCRdb after fastp trimmed the public reads at Q25, and only in-frame beta chains were retained. Duplicate CDR3 protein sequences are folded into a single record with the most common DNA and genes. Present in this sample are 12,000 or so distinct CDR3 sequences, about 55% of which were seen just once. Of the sample, 34% is held by the ten largest clones. Comment on this clonotype: Which antigen it targets is not known. Because the CDR3's place on the DNA is in doubt, the DNA is left out and the CDR3 is given as listed by TCRdb.

The chain was built from TRBV7-5 and TRBJ2-3; TRBD1 is the table's D call, not checked against the DNA. TRBV7-5 is listed as a pseudogene. This TCR derives from a female donor with esophageal squamous cell carcinoma. Specimen: esophageal tumor tissue. The CDR3 reads as follows: CTSVPATSGGTQGTDTQYF.